A selection of T cell receptor beta chains follows, all from one sample in a study of cytomegalovirus exposure and HLA in healthy donors. Repertoires were generated with immunoSEQ multiplex PCR, while TCRdb's copy carries only in-frame clones and drops some. The table lists some 170,000 clones, around 85% of them singletons. The sample taken for sequencing was PBMCs. These receptors were obtained from a young woman in good health and CMV-seronegative. Each CDR3 is given with its conserved first and last residue. A D gene is named only where the DNA matches it firmly. Size is omitted from some rows. Given values are once, few, many or a class for expanded clones.

CDR3 DNA: TGTGCCATCAGCCCTGTTGAGCGCCAGCCCCAGCATTTT
CDR3 protein: CAISPVERQPQHF
V gene: TRBV10-3
J gene: TRBJ1-5
clone size: -
D gene: -

CDR3 DNA: TGTGCCAGCAGCTTAGCATTGGTCTACAATGAGCAGTTCTTC
CDR3 protein: CASSLALVYNEQFF
V gene: TRBV7-9
J gene: TRBJ2-1
clone size: -
D gene: -

CDR3 DNA: TGTGCCAGCAGCCAAGATCCCCAGCGGAGCTCCTACAATGAGCAGTTCTTC
CDR3 protein: CASSQDPQRSSYNEQFF
V gene: TRBV4-2
J gene: TRBJ2-1
clone size: -
D gene: -

CDR3 DNA: TGTGCCAGCAGCTTGGTTGACGGGGCGAGGAACTACGAGCAGTACTTC
CDR3 protein: CASSLVDGARNYEQYF
V gene: TRBV5-8
J gene: TRBJ2-7
clone size: -
D gene: -

CDR3 DNA: TGTGCTAGCAGCCCTCAAGAACTACAGGGGCCGGATCAGCCCCAGCATTTT
CDR3 protein: CASSPQELQGPDQPQHF
V gene: TRBV7-7
J gene: TRBJ1-5
clone size: -
D gene: TRBD1

CDR3 DNA: TGTGCCAGCAGTTTGTACAGGGGTGGCACCGGGGAGCTGTTTTTT
CDR3 protein: CASSLYRGGTGELFF
V gene: TRBV6-5
J gene: TRBJ2-2
clone size: -
D gene: TRBD1

CDR3 DNA: TGTGCCAGCAGCGCGTCTAGCGGGAATGGGAATGAGCAGTTCTTC
CDR3 protein: CASSASSGNGNEQFF
V gene: TRBV9
J gene: TRBJ2-1
clone size: -
D gene: TRBD2

CDR3 DNA: TGTGCCAGCAGTGGGGGGCCCTCCTACAATGAGCAGTTCTTC
CDR3 protein: CASSGGPSYNEQFF
V gene: TRBV2
J gene: TRBJ2-1
clone size: -
D gene: -

CDR3 DNA: TGTGCCAGCAGTTACCCAGGACTAGCGGGAGCCTACGAGCAGTACTTC
CDR3 protein: CASSYPGLAGAYEQYF
V gene: TRBV6-5
J gene: TRBJ2-7
clone size: -
D gene: TRBD2

CDR3 DNA: TGTGCCAGCAGCGCTACGACAAGCCGCTATGGCTACACCTTC
CDR3 protein: CASSATTSRYGYTF
V gene: TRBV9
J gene: TRBJ1-2
clone size: -
D gene: -

CDR3 DNA: TGTGCCAGTAGTATAGGGGTTACTGAAGCTTTCTTT
CDR3 protein: CASSIGVTEAFF
V gene: TRBV19
J gene: TRBJ1-1
clone size: -
D gene: -

CDR3 DNA: TGTGCCAGTAGTTCTCCGTTGGGCCGGTTGGGGACTAATGAAAAACTGTTTTTT
CDR3 protein: CASSSPLGRLGTNEKLFF
V gene: TRBV19
J gene: TRBJ1-4
clone size: -
D gene: -

CDR3 DNA: TGCGCCAGCAGCCAAGATGTGCCAGGGGGTATCCACGAGCAGTACTTC
CDR3 protein: CASSQDVPGGIHEQYF
V gene: TRBV4-3
J gene: TRBJ2-7
clone size: -
D gene: TRBD1

CDR3 DNA: TGCGCCAGCAGCTTGACACAGGGGTCCTACGAGCAGTACTTC
CDR3 protein: CASSLTQGSYEQYF
V gene: TRBV5-1
J gene: TRBJ2-7
clone size: -
D gene: TRBD1

CDR3 DNA: TGTGCCATCAGGGACACAGGATCCTACGAGCAGTACTTC
CDR3 protein: CAIRDTGSYEQYF
V gene: TRBV10-3
J gene: TRBJ2-7
clone size: -
D gene: -

CDR3 DNA: TGTGCCAGCAGCGTAGTGGTCTTC
CDR3 protein: CASSVVVF
V gene: TRBV9
J gene: TRBJ2-7
clone size: -
D gene: -

CDR3 DNA: TGTGCCAGCAGCGTAGACCAGAGTTATGGCTACACCTTC
CDR3 protein: CASSVDQSYGYTF
V gene: TRBV9
J gene: TRBJ1-2
clone size: -
D gene: -

CDR3 DNA: TGTGCCTGGAGTGTTACAGATACGCAGTATTTT
CDR3 protein: CAWSVTDTQYF
V gene: TRBV30
J gene: TRBJ2-3
clone size: -
D gene: -

CDR3 DNA: TGTGCCTGGAGTCGACGGGGCGGCTCTAGCAATCAGCCCCAGCATTTT
CDR3 protein: CAWSRRGGSSNQPQHF
V gene: TRBV30
J gene: TRBJ1-5
clone size: -
D gene: -

CDR3 DNA: TGTGCCAGCAGTTACCGGGACCGTCGAGATACGCAGTATTTT
CDR3 protein: CASSYRDRRDTQYF
V gene: TRBV6-5
J gene: TRBJ2-3
clone size: -
D gene: -

CDR3 DNA: TGTGCCAGCAGCTTGGGGCTGCAACAGTTCTTC
CDR3 protein: CASSLGLQQFF
V gene: TRBV5-8
J gene: TRBJ2-1
clone size: once
D gene: -

CDR3 DNA: TGTGCCAGCAGCCCCGACAGGGGAGTAAAACTGTTTTTT
CDR3 protein: CASSPDRGVKLFF
V gene: TRBV6-5
J gene: TRBJ1-4
clone size: -
D gene: TRBD1

CDR3 DNA: TGTGCCAGCAGCTTAGCAGGGGGCGATTATGGCTACACCTTC
CDR3 protein: CASSLAGGDYGYTF
V gene: TRBV7-3
J gene: TRBJ1-2
clone size: -
D gene: TRBD1

CDR3 DNA: TGTGCCAGCTCTCCGGGACAGGGAGGGAAAAACACTGAAGCTTTCTTT
CDR3 protein: CASSPGQGGKNTEAFF
V gene: TRBV11-3
J gene: TRBJ1-1
clone size: -
D gene: TRBD1

CDR3 DNA: TGCGCCAGCAGCCATGAATCCGGGACGAAAGCTTTCTTT
CDR3 protein: CASSHESGTKAFF
V gene: TRBV4-1
J gene: TRBJ1-1
clone size: -
D gene: -

CDR3 DNA: TGTGCCAGCAGCATGGTTGGCGGCCAAGAGACCCAGTACTTC
CDR3 protein: CASSMVGGQETQYF
V gene: TRBV27
J gene: TRBJ2-5
clone size: -
D gene: -

CDR3 DNA: TGTGCCAGCAGCGTAGGCGCAGGGGTCTCCTACGAGCAGTACTTC
CDR3 protein: CASSVGAGVSYEQYF
V gene: TRBV9
J gene: TRBJ2-7
clone size: -
D gene: -

CDR3 DNA: TGTGCCTGGAGTGTGACTAGCGGGAGAGGAGGGGCGCAGTATTTT
CDR3 protein: CAWSVTSGRGGAQYF
V gene: TRBV30
J gene: TRBJ2-3
clone size: -
D gene: TRBD2

CDR3 DNA: TGTGCCAGCAGCCAAGGTCAGGACGCCTACAATGAGCAGTTCTTC
CDR3 protein: CASSQGQDAYNEQFF
V gene: TRBV14
J gene: TRBJ2-1
clone size: -
D gene: -

CDR3 DNA: TGTGCCAGCAGCCCGAGGGGACAGGGGGGCGAGCAGTACTTC
CDR3 protein: CASSPRGQGGEQYF
V gene: TRBV9
J gene: TRBJ2-7
clone size: once
D gene: TRBD1

CDR3 DNA: TGTGCCAGCACAATAGGAGGGTGGAGCACAGATACGCAGTATTTT
CDR3 protein: CASTIGGWSTDTQYF
V gene: TRBV27
J gene: TRBJ2-3
clone size: -
D gene: -

CDR3 DNA: TGTGCCAGCAGCGTTTCCCTCGGGGGAAAGACGGGCAATGAGCAGTTCTTC
CDR3 protein: CASSVSLGGKTGNEQFF
V gene: TRBV9
J gene: TRBJ2-1
clone size: -
D gene: -

CDR3 DNA: TGTGCCAGCAGTTTCGGGGGAGGCACTGAAGCTTTCTTT
CDR3 protein: CASSFGGGTEAFF
V gene: TRBV2
J gene: TRBJ1-1
clone size: -
D gene: -

CDR3 DNA: TGTGCCAGCAGCCAAGATCGGAACGGGGAGCTGTTTTTT
CDR3 protein: CASSQDRNGELFF
V gene: TRBV14
J gene: TRBJ2-2
clone size: -
D gene: -

CDR3 DNA: TGCGCCAGCAGCGGGGGCGCTCCTCCAGATACGCAGTATTTT
CDR3 protein: CASSGGAPPDTQYF
V gene: TRBV5-1
J gene: TRBJ2-3
clone size: -
D gene: -

CDR3 DNA: TGTGCCAGCAGCCCCGATTACAGGGGACAGTACTTC
CDR3 protein: CASSPDYRGQYF
V gene: TRBV28
J gene: TRBJ2-7
clone size: -
D gene: TRBD1

CDR3 DNA: TGTGCCAGCAGCTTAAAACTAGCGGGATACAATGAGCAGTTCTTC
CDR3 protein: CASSLKLAGYNEQFF
V gene: TRBV7-3
J gene: TRBJ2-1
clone size: once
D gene: TRBD2

CDR3 DNA: TGCGCCAGCAGCTTGGACAGGGCTAACTATGGCTACACCTTC
CDR3 protein: CASSLDRANYGYTF
V gene: TRBV5-1
J gene: TRBJ1-2
clone size: -
D gene: -

CDR3 DNA: TGTGCCAGCAGGCTGAGAGCTCTGAACACTGAAGCTTTCTTT
CDR3 protein: CASRLRALNTEAFF
V gene: TRBV6-1
J gene: TRBJ1-1
clone size: -
D gene: -

CDR3 DNA: TGTGCTAGTGGTTTTGGGAACACGGGAGATACGCAGTATTTT
CDR3 protein: CASGFGNTGDTQYF
V gene: TRBV12-5
J gene: TRBJ2-3
clone size: -
D gene: -

CDR3 DNA: TGCGCCAGCAGCTTGGACTTTAGGGCAGGGGAAGGCACTGAAGCTTTCTTT
CDR3 protein: CASSLDFRAGEGTEAFF
V gene: TRBV5-1
J gene: TRBJ1-1
clone size: -
D gene: -

CDR3 DNA: TGTGCCAGCAGCTTGTCGACCGTGGAAGTGGAAAGGACGCGCAGGGCCCAGTACTTC
CDR3 protein: CASSLSTVEVERTRRAQYF
V gene: TRBV5-4
J gene: TRBJ2-5
clone size: few
D gene: -

CDR3 DNA: TGCAGCGTAGACCACAGGGACTTC
CDR3 protein: CSVDHRDF
V gene: TRBV29-1
J gene: TRBJ1-2
clone size: -
D gene: -

CDR3 DNA: TGTGCCAGCAGCTTGCCTCCAGACCAAGAGACCCAGTACTTC
CDR3 protein: CASSLPPDQETQYF
V gene: TRBV5-4
J gene: TRBJ2-5
clone size: -
D gene: -

CDR3 DNA: TGTGCCAGCAGCACGCGGGACAGGGGAGACATAAGCTCTGGAAACACCATATATTTT
CDR3 protein: CASSTRDRGDISSGNTIYF
V gene: TRBV9
J gene: TRBJ1-3
clone size: -
D gene: TRBD1

CDR3 DNA: TGTGCCAGCAGCTTAGTTATAGCGGGGGGGAGCGAGCAGTACTTC
CDR3 protein: CASSLVIAGGSEQYF
V gene: TRBV7-9
J gene: TRBJ2-7
clone size: once
D gene: TRBD2

CDR3 DNA: TGTGCCAGCAGTAGACTGACGGGGCGCTCTGGAAACACCATATATTTT
CDR3 protein: CASSRLTGRSGNTIYF
V gene: TRBV7-8
J gene: TRBJ1-3
clone size: -
D gene: -

CDR3 DNA: TGTGCCAGCAGTTTCCGGCCTAGGGATACGCAGTATTTT
CDR3 protein: CASSFRPRDTQYF
V gene: TRBV27
J gene: TRBJ2-3
clone size: once
D gene: -

CDR3 DNA: TGTGCCATCAAGCTCGGACAGGGCCATTCCTACGAGCAGTACTTC
CDR3 protein: CAIKLGQGHSYEQYF
V gene: TRBV10-3
J gene: TRBJ2-7
clone size: -
D gene: TRBD1

CDR3 DNA: TGTGCCAGCAGCGTGGACAGGGGATGGGGCCGTGACACTGAAGCTTTCTTT
CDR3 protein: CASSVDRGWGRDTEAFF
V gene: TRBV5-4
J gene: TRBJ1-1
clone size: -
D gene: TRBD1

CDR3 DNA: TGTGCCAGCAGCGTAGGGGGACAGGGCAGGGACACCATATATTTT
CDR3 protein: CASSVGGQGRDTIYF
V gene: TRBV9
J gene: TRBJ1-3
clone size: -
D gene: TRBD1

CDR3 DNA: TGTGCCAGCAGGCGTACAGGGCCGAACACTGAAGCTTTCTTT
CDR3 protein: CASRRTGPNTEAFF
V gene: TRBV27
J gene: TRBJ1-1
clone size: -
D gene: -